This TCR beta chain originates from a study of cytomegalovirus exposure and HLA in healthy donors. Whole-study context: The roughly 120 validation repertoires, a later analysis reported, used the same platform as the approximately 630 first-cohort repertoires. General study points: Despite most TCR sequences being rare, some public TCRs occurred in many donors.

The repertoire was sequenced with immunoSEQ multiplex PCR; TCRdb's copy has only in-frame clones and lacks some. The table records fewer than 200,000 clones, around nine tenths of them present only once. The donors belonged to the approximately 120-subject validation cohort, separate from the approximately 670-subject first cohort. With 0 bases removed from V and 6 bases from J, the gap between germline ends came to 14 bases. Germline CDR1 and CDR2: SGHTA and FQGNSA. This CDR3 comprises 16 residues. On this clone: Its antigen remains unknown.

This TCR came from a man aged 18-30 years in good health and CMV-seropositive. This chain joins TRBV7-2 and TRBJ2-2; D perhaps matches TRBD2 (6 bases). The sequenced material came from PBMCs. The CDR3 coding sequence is TGTGCCAGCAGCTTAGCGCTGGGGGGAGGAGCCGGGGAGCTGTTTTTT. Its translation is CASSLALGGGAGELFF.